The text below deals with one T cell receptor (beta chain). The antigen remains unidentified. V lost 6 bases and J lost 5, with 19 bases in between. The germline CDR1 and CDR2 sequences are SEHNR and FQNEAQ (reference sequence). This CDR3 comprises 15 residues. These data originate in a study of T-cell memory formation after mild COVID-19. Overall study context: The study found TCR clusters largely donor specific.

TCRdb fed the 5' RACE reads into MiXCR, producing one record per CDR3 protein. The sample holds 350,000 to 550,000 distinct CDR3 sequences, approximately 19% seen once. General study findings and limits: The pre-infection memory compartment contained some responding clones, suggesting cross-reactive memory joined.

This TCR was recovered from a man between 18 and 35 years old who had mild COVID-19 (a few samples of this study predate the infection). Cell type and time point are not known. Sequences were obtained from PBMCs or a T cell subset sorted from them (not recorded which). J is TRBJ2-5 and V is TRBV7-9; D unresolved. The CDR3, as DNA: TGTGCCAGCAGTTATGGGCGATCCGGACGGGAGACCCAGTACTTC. Translating gives CASSYGRSGRETQYF. The variable domain in full, completed from reference TRBV7-9 and TRBJ2-5, reads DTGVSQNPRHKITKRGQNVTFRCDPISEHNRLYWYRQTLGQGPEFLTYFQNEAQLEKSRLLSDRFSAERPKGSFSTLEIQRTEQGDSAMYLCASSYGRSGRETQYFGPGTRLLVL.